One sample yielded the 29 T cell receptor beta chains listed below, sequenced in a study of blood T cell repertoires in COVID-19. Measured with immunoSEQ multiplex PCR; TCRdb has only the in-frame clones, and not every one. The sample has around 300,000 clones, 70% to 90% seen once. Sample: peripheral blood. These receptors came from a woman in her 50s with active or convalescent COVID-19.

To note about this clone: Other DNA sequences in this specimen translate into the identical CDR3. This chain joins TRBV9 and TRBJ2-7; 13 bases align to TRBD2. The CDR3 is made up of 15 amino acids. V shed 0 bases and J 7 bases; nucleotides not matched to a gene: 4. The germline V gene encodes CDR1 SGDLS and CDR2 YYNGEE. CDR3 protein: CASSVGLAGGGEQYF. Here the CDR3 DNA reads TGTGCCAGCAGCGTAGGACTAGCGGGGGGAGGAGAGCAGTACTTC.

The rearrangement joins TRBV19 to TRBJ2-7; 11 nucleotides align to TRBD2. Germline assignment: CDR1 LNHDA and CDR2 SQIVND (reference sequence). The CDR3 consists of 14 residues. The V and J ends lost 4 bases and 4 bases, in that order; junction bases with no gene match: 3. The CDR3 protein is CASSNLAGGYEQYF. The CDR3 nucleotides are TGTGCCAGTAGTAACCTAGCGGGAGGTTACGAGCAGTACTTC.

The rearrangement joins TRBV3-1 (or the pseudogene TRBV3-2) to TRBJ2-1; the match to TRBD2 covers 11 bases. The CDR3 is 15 residues long. J was trimmed by 9 bases and V by 0 bases; bases with no gene match: 4. CDR1 is LGHDT, CDR2 YNNKEL, per germline (reference sequence). In DNA form, the CDR3 reads TGTGCCAGCAGCCAAGATACCGGGACTAGCGGTGAGCAGTTCTTC. Protein product: CASSQDTGTSGEQFF.

The rearrangement links TRBV7-9 to TRBJ2-7; weak D call: TRBD2 (6 bases). The germline gives CDR1 SEHNR, CDR2 FQNEAQ (reference sequence). CDR3 length: 14 amino acids. Trimming removed 1 base from V and 6 bases from J, with 13 bases in between. This chain's CDR3 is CASSLGGDLREQYF. The DNA of the CDR3 is TGTGCCAGCAGCTTAGGGGGGGATCTTCGCGAGCAGTACTTC.

The CDR3 DNA is TGTGCCTGGAGTCCCAGGTGGAACCCCCCGGTGAACACTGAAGCTTTCTTT. Translating gives CAWSPRWNPPVNTEAFF. The gene calls are TRBV30 and TRBJ1-1; no definite D call. The ends were cut back, 2 bases at V and 0 bases at J, with 19 bases in the middle. Germline values: CDR1 GTSNPN, CDR2 SVGIG (reference sequence). The CDR3 runs 17 residues. The variable domain in full, completed from reference TRBV30 and TRBJ1-1, reads SQTIHQWPATLVQPVGSPLSLECTVEGTSNPNLYWYRQAAGRGLQLLFYSVGIGQISSEVPQNLSASRPQDRQFILSSKKLLLSDSGFYLCAWSPRWNPPVNTEAFFGQGTRLTVV.

This chain joins TRBV3-1 (or the pseudogene TRBV3-2) and TRBJ2-5; TRBD2 matches at 13 bases. The germline CDR1 and CDR2 sequences are LGHDT and YNNKEL (reference sequence). The CDR3 has 15 amino acids. The V gene end was trimmed by 10 bases and the J gene end by 3 bases; junction bases not matched to a gene: 8. CDR3: CATPTSGGGKETQYF. The CDR3, as DNA: TGTGCCACCCCAACTAGCGGGGGGGGCAAAGAGACCCAGTACTTC.

The chain recombines TRBV7-2 with TRBJ1-1, with 7 bases that match TRBD1. This CDR3 contains 16 residues. Trimming at V came to 5 bases and at J to 5 bases, leaving 14 bases not matched to a gene. The V gene's germline CDR1 is SGHTA and CDR2 FQGNSA. CDR3 protein: CASSAYLTGVWTEAFF. CDR3 DNA: TGTGCCAGCAGCGCTTACCTTACAGGGGTGTGGACTGAAGCTTTCTTT.

The chain carries TRBV29-1 and TRBJ2-7; D remains ambiguous. Trimming left V 4 bases short and J 2 bases short, with 9 bases between. The CDR3 is made up of 12 amino acids. In germline, CDR1 is SQVTM, CDR2 ANQGSEA. Here the CDR3 reads CSVASQTYEQYF. As DNA, the CDR3 is TGCAGCGTTGCCTCCCAGACCTACGAGCAGTACTTC.

The rearrangement uses TRBV4-1 and TRBJ1-1; tentatively, D is TRBD1 (5 bases). The germline gives CDR1 MGHRA, CDR2 YSYEKL. CDR3 size: 14 residues. Trimming took off 3 bases at V and 6 bases at J, with 14 bases between the two ends. The CDR3 DNA reads TGCGCCAGCAGCCAGGCCGGAGGGGTGGCTGAAGCTTTCTTT. Protein sequence: CASSQAGGVAEAFF.

The chain joins TRBV5-1 to TRBJ2-7; 12 bases line up with TRBD2. Losses at the gene ends were 4 bases for V and 3 bases for J; bases not matched to a gene: 11. Germline CDR1 is SGHRS and CDR2 is YFSETQ. This CDR3 has 17 amino acids. In DNA form, the CDR3 reads TGCGCCAGCAGCCGCGGGACTAGCGGGCCCGCAAACTACGAGCAGTACTTC. It yields the protein CASSRGTSGPANYEQYF.

Only one count was recorded for this clone. The chain joins TRBV5-1 to TRBJ2-5; 8 bases are a match to TRBD1. Germline V CDR1 and CDR2: SGHRS, YFSETQ. The CDR3 has 17 residues. Unmatched junction bases numbered 11, after V lost 1 base and J lost 3 bases. CDR3 in amino acids: CASSLMQMAGGEETQYF. CDR3 bases: TGCGCCAGCAGCTTGATGCAGATGGCAGGGGGCGAAGAGACCCAGTACTTC.

The chain uses TRBV6-5 and TRBJ1-6, with a tentative D call TRBD1 (5 bases). Per germline, CDR1 MNHEY and CDR2 SVGAGI. Trimming shortened V by 5 bases and J by 7 bases, and 12 bases separated the two germline ends. The CDR3 runs 14 residues. CDR3 bases: TGTGCCAGCAGTCGGGACGGGAGGAATTCACCCCTCCACTTT. Translating it yields CASSRDGRNSPLHF.

The gene calls are TRBV6-5 and TRBJ1-2; D remains unclear. Trimming cost V 6 bases and J 4 bases, with 9 bases left between them. The CDR3 consists of 12 residues. CDR1 and CDR2 (germline): MNHEY, SVGAGI. The CDR3 here is CASRGSTYGYTF. DNA of the CDR3: TGTGCCAGCAGGGGCAGTACCTATGGCTACACCTTC.

The J gene is TRBJ2-2, the V gene TRBV28; perhaps TRBD1 as D (6 bases). Looked up from germline, CDR1 is MDHEN and CDR2 is SYDVKM. Trimming removed 6 bases at V and 7 bases at J, with 12 bases between. The CDR3 totals 13 residues. The chain's CDR3 is CASRQGVGGELFF. CDR3 sequence (DNA): TGTGCCAGCAGACAGGGTGTCGGCGGGGAGCTGTTTTTT.

Turning to this clone: In the same sample, other DNA sequences code for this CDR3. The chain employs TRBV11-2 and TRBJ2-3, with D perhaps matching TRBD1 (6 bases). The CDR3 totals 14 residues. Trimming removed 1 base from V and 3 bases from J, with 8 bases in between. Per germline, CDR1 SGHAT and CDR2 FQNNGV. The CDR3 loop is CASSLGRGTDTQYF. For the CDR3, the DNA is TGTGCCAGCAGCTTAGGTAGGGGGACAGATACGCAGTATTTT.

The chain carries TRBV28 and TRBJ2-1; 10 bases are shared with TRBD2. This CDR3 is 16 amino acids long. Germline CDR1 MDHEN, CDR2 SYDVKM. J was trimmed by 4 bases and V by 4 bases; bases with no gene match: 7. As DNA, the CDR3 is TGTGCCAGCAGTTCATCGGGTAGCGGGAGGTACAATGAGCAGTTCTTC. It is translated as CASSSSGSGRYNEQFF.

This clone appeared a single time. This chain joins TRBV7-2 and TRBJ2-7, with D maybe TRBD1 (6 bases). Germline CDR1 is SGHTA and CDR2 is FQGNSA. The CDR3 length is 12 residues. The V and J ends lost 4 bases and 4 bases respectively, with 8 bases between them. CDR3 nucleotide sequence: TGTGCCAGCAGCTATCAGGGGTACGAGCAGTACTTC. Its protein product is CASSYQGYEQYF.

V gene TRBV3-1 (or the pseudogene TRBV3-2) combines with J gene TRBJ2-2, with a tentative D call TRBD1 (5 bases). The CDR3 runs 15 residues. Looked up from germline, CDR1 is LGHDT and CDR2 is YNNKEL (reference sequence). Trimming removed 3 bases at V and 1 base at J, with 9 bases between. The CDR3 protein is CASSQTTVNTGELFF. The DNA of the CDR3 is TGTGCCAGCAGCCAGACGACAGTGAACACCGGGGAGCTGTTTTTT.

The chain uses TRBV7-2 and TRBJ2-7; 10 bases are a match to TRBD2. Trimming took 6 bases from V and 4 from J; bases not matched to a gene: 6. The CDR3 runs to 14 residues. The germline V gene encodes CDR1 SGHTA and CDR2 FQGNSA. The CDR3 is CASRPAGGLYEQYF. The CDR3 nucleotides are TGTGCCAGCAGACCAGCGGGAGGGCTATACGAGCAGTACTTC.

There are a few counts of this clone. CDR3 nucleotide sequence: TGTGCCACCAGTGACCCAGGGTCCTACGAGCAGTACTTC. Its protein product is CATSDPGSYEQYF. V usage is TRBV24-1 and J usage is TRBJ2-7; maybe TRBD1 (5 bases). V was pared by 4 bases and J by 1 base, with 7 bases between. Germline assignment: CDR1 KGHDR and CDR2 SFDVKD. CDR3 length: 13 residues.

As DNA, the CDR3 is TGCAGTGGGGGCCCCCAAGAGACCCAGTACTTC. Protein sequence: CSGGPQETQYF. The V and J genes are TRBV20-1 and TRBJ2-5; maybe TRBD1 (5 bases). The CDR3 is 11 amino acids. CDR1 DFQATT and CDR2 SNEGSKA come from the germline V gene (reference sequence). V was cut by 7 bases and J by 1 base, with 7 bases left in between.

The table lists this clone with a few counts. The chain combines TRBV5-5 with TRBJ1-2, with TRBD1 identical over 8 bases. The V gene end was trimmed by 4 bases and the J gene end by 5 bases; junction bases not matched to a gene: 7. CDR1 and CDR2 (germline): SGHKS, YYEKEE (reference sequence). CDR3 length equals 14 residues. The DNA of the CDR3 is TGTGCCAGCAGCGTGGCACAGGGGGTGTATGGCTACACCTTC. Amino acids: CASSVAQGVYGYTF.

The chain combines TRBV5-1 with TRBJ1-3; D might be TRBD1 (6 bases). V was trimmed by 3 bases and J by 0 bases, leaving 10 bases between them. This CDR3 region has 15 residues. Germline V lookup: CDR1 SGHRS, CDR2 YFSETQ. The CDR3 nucleotides read TGCGCCAGCAGCTCCTCAGGGGACTCTGGAAACACCATATATTTT. This translates into CASSSSGDSGNTIYF.

In this sample, this clone turned up once. CDR3 coding DNA: TGCGCCAGCAGCTTGTACAGGGGGAACACTGAAGCTTTCTTT. This translates into CASSLYRGNTEAFF. This chain joins TRBV5-1 and TRBJ1-1, with 7 bases lining up with TRBD1. This CDR3 comprises 14 residues. The junction had 1 base not matched to a gene; V was cut back by 1 base and J by 1 base. CDR1 SGHRS and CDR2 YFSETQ come from the germline V gene.

Points on this clone: Distinct nucleotide sequences in the sample also encode this CDR3. V usage is TRBV2 and J usage is TRBJ1-5; 8 nucleotides align to TRBD1. J lost 2 bases, V lost 6 bases, and 3 bases had no gene match. The germline V gene encodes CDR1 SNHLY and CDR2 FYNNEI. This CDR3 contains 14 residues. This CDR3 reads CASRATGGNQPQHF. The CDR3 region has the DNA TGTGCCAGCAGAGCGACAGGGGGCAATCAGCCCCAGCATTTT.

The gene calls are TRBV19 and TRBJ1-5, with D possibly being TRBD1 (6 bases). Germline V gene data show CDR1 as LNHDA and CDR2 as SQIVND (reference sequence). V was shortened by 6 bases and J by 3 bases, with 12 bases between the two germline ends. CDR3 length equals 14 residues. CDR3 DNA sequence: TGTGCCAGTAGGGGGGCAGGGGACAATCAGCCCCAGCATTTT. Its protein is CASRGAGDNQPQHF. Combining the CDR3 with reference TRBV19 and TRBJ1-5 gives the whole variable domain DGGITQSPKYLFRKEGQNVTLSCEQNLNHDAMYWYRQDPGQGLRLIYYSQIVNDFQKGDIAEGYSVSREKKESFPLTVTSAQKNPTAFYLCASRGAGDNQPQHFGDGTRLSIL.

CDR3 bases: TGTGCCAGCAGTCCTACAGATACGCAGTATTTT. Protein: CASSPTDTQYF. The gene calls are TRBV28 and TRBJ2-3, with unresolved D. Germline-derived CDR1 and CDR2 are MDHEN and SYDVKM. Between the trimmed V and J ends, which lost 5 bases and 3 bases, there was a span of 3 bases. The CDR3 is made up of 11 amino acids.

This clone was observed once. V and J are TRBV7-8 and TRBJ2-7; TRBD2 matches 11 bases. The length of the CDR3 is 17 residues. Germline loops: CDR1 SGHVS, CDR2 FQNEAQ. J was trimmed by 1 base and V by 6 bases; bases with no gene match: 11. CDR3 nucleotides: TGTGCCAGCAGGCTAGCGGGAGGCCGCGGCGGGTCCTACGAGCAGTACTTC. Its translation is CASRLAGGRGGSYEQYF.

The V call is TRBV27, the J call TRBJ2-3; D is unclear. This CDR3 is 14 amino acids long. Per the germline V gene, CDR1 is MNHEY and CDR2 is SMNVEV (reference sequence). V lost 4 bases and J lost 2, with 10 bases in between. CDR3 sequence (DNA): TGTGCCAGCAGTTCACCCAGATACACAGATACGCAGTATTTT. It is translated as CASSSPRYTDTQYF.